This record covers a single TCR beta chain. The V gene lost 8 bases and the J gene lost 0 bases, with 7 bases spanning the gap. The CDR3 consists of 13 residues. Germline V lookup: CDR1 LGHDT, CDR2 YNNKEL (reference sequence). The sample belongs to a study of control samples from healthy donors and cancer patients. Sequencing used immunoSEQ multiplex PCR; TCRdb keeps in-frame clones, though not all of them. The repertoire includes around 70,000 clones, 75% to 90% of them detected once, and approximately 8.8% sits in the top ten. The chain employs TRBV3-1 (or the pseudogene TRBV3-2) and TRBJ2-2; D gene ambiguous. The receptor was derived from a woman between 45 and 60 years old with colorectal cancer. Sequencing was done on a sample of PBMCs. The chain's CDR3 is CASRKANTGELFF. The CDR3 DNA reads TGTGCCAGCCGTAAGGCGAACACCGGGGAGCTGTTTTTT.